This T cell receptor beta chain was identified in a study of beta chain features in type 1 diabetes. As for the study in general: Investigators examined 107,917,701 sorted cells across all samples.

Comment on this clone: Its antigen remains unidentified.

Between the trimmed V and J ends, which lost 1 base and 7 bases, there was a span of 5 bases. CDR3 length equals 12 residues. CDR1 is SGHAT, CDR2 FQNNGV, per germline. The whole isolated RNA underwent reverse transcription, so sequencing captured expressed TCRB transcripts. It was found that naive, central memory and regulatory T cell samples averaged around 3.5 million reads. Assay: immunoSEQ multiplex PCR; the TCRdb copy retains only in-frame clones and omits some. Among 280,000 or so clones listed, 15% were seen once. Study-level findings and limits: All four CD4+ subsets of Type 1 diabetes patients contained TCRB CDR3s that were moderately but significantly shorter.

The specimen was naive CD4+ T cells from blood. The receptor comes from a man younger than 30 with type 1 diabetes. The rearrangement links TRBV11-2 to TRBJ2-1; D is undetermined. The CDR3 reads CASSLVENEQFF. The CDR3 DNA is TGTGCCAGCAGCTTAGTGGAGAATGAGCAGTTCTTC.